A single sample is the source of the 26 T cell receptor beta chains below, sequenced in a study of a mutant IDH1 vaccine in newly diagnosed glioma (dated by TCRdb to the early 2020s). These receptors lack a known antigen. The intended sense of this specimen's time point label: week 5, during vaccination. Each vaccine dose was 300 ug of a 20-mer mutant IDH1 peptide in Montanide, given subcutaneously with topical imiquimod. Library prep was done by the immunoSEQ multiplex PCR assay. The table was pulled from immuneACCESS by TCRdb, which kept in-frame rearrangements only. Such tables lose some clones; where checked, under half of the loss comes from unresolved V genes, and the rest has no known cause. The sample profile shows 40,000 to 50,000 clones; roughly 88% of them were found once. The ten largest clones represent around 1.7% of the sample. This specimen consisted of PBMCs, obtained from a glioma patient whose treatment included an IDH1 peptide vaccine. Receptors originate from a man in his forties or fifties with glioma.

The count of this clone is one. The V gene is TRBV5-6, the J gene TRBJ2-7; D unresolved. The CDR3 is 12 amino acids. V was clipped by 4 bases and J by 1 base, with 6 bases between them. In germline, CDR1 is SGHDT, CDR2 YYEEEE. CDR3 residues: CASSAQSYEQYF. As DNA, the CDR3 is TGTGCCAGCAGCGCACAGTCCTACGAGCAGTACTTC.

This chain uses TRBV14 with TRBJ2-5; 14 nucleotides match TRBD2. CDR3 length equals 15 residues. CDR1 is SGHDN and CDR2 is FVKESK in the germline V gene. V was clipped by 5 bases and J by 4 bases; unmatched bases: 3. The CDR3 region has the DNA TGTGCCAGCAGCGCGGGACTAGCGGGAGCAGAGACCCAGTACTTC. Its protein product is CASSAGLAGAETQYF.

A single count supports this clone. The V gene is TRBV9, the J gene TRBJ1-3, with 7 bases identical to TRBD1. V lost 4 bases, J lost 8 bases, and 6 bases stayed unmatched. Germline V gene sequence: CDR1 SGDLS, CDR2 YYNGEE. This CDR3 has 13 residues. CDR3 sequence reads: CASSYGQADTIYF. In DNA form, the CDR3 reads TGTGCCAGCAGCTATGGACAGGCGGACACCATATATTTT.

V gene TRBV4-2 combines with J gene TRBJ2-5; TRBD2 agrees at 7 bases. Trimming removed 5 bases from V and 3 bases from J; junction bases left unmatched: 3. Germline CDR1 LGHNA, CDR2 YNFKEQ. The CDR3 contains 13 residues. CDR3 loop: CASSWGGEETQYF. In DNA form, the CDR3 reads TGTGCCAGCAGCTGGGGGGGTGAAGAGACCCAGTACTTC.

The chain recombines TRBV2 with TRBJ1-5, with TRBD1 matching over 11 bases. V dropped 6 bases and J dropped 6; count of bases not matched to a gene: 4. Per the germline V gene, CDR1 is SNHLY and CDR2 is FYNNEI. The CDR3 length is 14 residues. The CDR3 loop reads CASSLGTGGQPQHF. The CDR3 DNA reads TGTGCCAGCAGCCTCGGGACAGGGGGTCAGCCCCAGCATTTT. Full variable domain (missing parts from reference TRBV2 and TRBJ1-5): EPEVTQTPSHQVTQMGQEVILRCVPISNHLYFYWYRQILGQKVEFLVSFYNNEISEKSEIFDDQFSVERPDGSNFTLKIRSTKLEDSAMYFCASSLGTGGQPQHFGDGTRLSIL.

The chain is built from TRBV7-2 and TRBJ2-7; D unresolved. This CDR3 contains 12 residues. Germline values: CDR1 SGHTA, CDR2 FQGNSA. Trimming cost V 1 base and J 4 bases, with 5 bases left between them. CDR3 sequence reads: CASSLDLYEQYF. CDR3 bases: TGTGCCAGCAGCTTAGATCTGTACGAGCAGTACTTC.

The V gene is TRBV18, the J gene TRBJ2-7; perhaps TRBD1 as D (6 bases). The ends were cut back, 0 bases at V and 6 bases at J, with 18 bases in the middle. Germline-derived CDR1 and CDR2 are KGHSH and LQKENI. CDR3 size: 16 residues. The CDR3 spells CASSPPLTGFSIEQYF. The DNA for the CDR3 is TGTGCCAGCTCACCACCGCTTACAGGGTTCTCTATCGAGCAGTACTTC.

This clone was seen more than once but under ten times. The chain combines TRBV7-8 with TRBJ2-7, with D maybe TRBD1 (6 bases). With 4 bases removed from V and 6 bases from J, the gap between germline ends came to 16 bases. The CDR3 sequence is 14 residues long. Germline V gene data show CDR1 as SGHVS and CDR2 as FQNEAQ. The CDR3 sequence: CASSSIAGVREQYF. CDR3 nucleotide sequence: TGTGCCAGCAGCTCCATAGCAGGGGTGCGCGAGCAGTACTTC. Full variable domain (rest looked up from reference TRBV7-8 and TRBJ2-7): GAGVSQSPRYKVAKRGQDVALRCDPISGHVSLFWYQQALGQGPEFLTYFQNEAQLDKSGLPSDRFFAERPEGSVSTLKIQRTQQEDSAVYLCASSSIAGVREQYFGPGTRLTVT.

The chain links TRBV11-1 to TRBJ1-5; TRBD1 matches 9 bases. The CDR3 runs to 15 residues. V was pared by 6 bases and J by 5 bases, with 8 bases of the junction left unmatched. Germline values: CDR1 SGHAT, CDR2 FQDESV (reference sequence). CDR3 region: CASSPGQGPYQPQHF. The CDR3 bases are TGTGCCAGCAGTCCCGGACAGGGGCCGTATCAGCCCCAGCATTTT. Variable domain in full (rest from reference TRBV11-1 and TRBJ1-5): EAEVAQSPRYKITEKSQAVAFWCDPISGHATLYWYRQILGQGPELLVQFQDESVVDDSQLPKDRFSAERLKGVDSTLKIQPAELGDSAMYLCASSPGQGPYQPQHFGDGTRLSIL.

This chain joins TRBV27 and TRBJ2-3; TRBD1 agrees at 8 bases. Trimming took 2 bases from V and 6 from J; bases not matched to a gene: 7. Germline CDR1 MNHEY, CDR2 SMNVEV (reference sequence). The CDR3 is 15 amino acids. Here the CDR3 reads CASSLQGANSDTQYF. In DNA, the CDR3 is TGTGCCAGCAGTTTACAGGGGGCCAATTCCGATACGCAGTATTTT.

This CDR3 is CASSLQGAVETQYF. CDR3 bases: TGTGCCAGCAGCTTACAGGGGGCTGTAGAGACCCAGTACTTC. The rearrangement joins TRBV5-4 to TRBJ2-5; 9 positions match TRBD1. The V and J ends lost 2 bases and 4 bases, in that order; junction bases with no gene match: 3. CDR3 length: 14 amino acids. The germline CDR1 and CDR2 sequences are SGHNT and YYREEE (reference sequence).

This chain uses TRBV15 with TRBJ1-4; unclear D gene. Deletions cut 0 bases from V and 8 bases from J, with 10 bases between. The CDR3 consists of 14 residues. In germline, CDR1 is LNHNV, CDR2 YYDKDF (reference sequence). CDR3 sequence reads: CATSRDKMGEKLFF. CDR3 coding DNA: TGTGCCACCAGCAGAGATAAAATGGGGGAAAAACTGTTTTTT.

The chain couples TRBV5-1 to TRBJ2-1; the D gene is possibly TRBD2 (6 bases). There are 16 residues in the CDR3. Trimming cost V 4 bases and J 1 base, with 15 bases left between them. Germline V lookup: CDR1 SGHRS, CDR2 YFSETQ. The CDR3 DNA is TGCGCCAGCAGCCCGACTAGTCGAGGTTCCTACAATGAGCAGTTCTTC. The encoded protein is CASSPTSRGSYNEQFF. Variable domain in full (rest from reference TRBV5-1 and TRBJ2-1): KAGVTQTPRYLIKTRGQQVTLSCSPISGHRSVSWYQQTPGQGLQFLFEYFSETQRNKGNFPGRFSGRQFSNSRSEMNVSTLELGDSALYLCASSPTSRGSYNEQFFGPGTRLTVL.

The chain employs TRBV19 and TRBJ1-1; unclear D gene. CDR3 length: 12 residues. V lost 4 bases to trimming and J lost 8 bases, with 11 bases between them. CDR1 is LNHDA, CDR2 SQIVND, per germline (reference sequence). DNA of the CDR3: TGTGCCAGTAGTAAGGGCCAGTACGAAGCTTTCTTT. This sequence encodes CASSKGQYEAFF.

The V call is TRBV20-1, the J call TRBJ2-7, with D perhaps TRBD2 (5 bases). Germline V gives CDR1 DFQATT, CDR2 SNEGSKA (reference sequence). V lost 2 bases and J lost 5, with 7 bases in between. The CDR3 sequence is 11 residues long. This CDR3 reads CSARMTNEQYF. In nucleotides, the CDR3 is TGCAGTGCTAGAATGACTAACGAGCAGTACTTC.

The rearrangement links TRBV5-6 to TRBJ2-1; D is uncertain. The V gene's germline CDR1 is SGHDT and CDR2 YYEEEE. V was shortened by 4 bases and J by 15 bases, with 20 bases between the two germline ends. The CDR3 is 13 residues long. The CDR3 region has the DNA TGTGCCAGCAGCACCGGAAGGGTTGAATATATGTTCTTC. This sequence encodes CASSTGRVEYMFF.

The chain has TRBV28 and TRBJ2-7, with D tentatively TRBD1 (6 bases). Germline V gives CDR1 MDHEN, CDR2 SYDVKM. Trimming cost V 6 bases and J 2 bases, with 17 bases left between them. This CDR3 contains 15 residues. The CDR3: CASRLAGQPTYEQYF. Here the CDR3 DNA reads TGTGCCAGCAGATTGGCCGGACAGCCGACCTACGAGCAGTACTTC.

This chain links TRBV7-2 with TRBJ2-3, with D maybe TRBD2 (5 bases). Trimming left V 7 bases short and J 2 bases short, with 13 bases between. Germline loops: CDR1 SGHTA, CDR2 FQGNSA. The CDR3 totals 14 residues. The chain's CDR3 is CASTGRGITDTQYF. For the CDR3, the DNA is TGTGCCAGCACTGGACGGGGAATCACAGATACGCAGTATTTT.

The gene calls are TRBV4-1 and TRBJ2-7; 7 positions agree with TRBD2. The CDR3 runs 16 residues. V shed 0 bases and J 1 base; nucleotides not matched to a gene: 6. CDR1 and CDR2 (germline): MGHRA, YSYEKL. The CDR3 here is CASSQERRGGSYEQYF. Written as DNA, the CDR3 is TGCGCCAGCAGCCAAGAGCGACGCGGGGGATCCTACGAGCAGTACTTC.

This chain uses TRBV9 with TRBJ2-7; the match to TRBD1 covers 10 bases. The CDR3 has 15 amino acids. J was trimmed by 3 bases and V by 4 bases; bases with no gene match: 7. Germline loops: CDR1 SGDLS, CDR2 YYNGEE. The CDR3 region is CASSPGGQGIYEQYF. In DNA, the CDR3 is TGTGCCAGCAGCCCCGGGGGACAGGGGATCTACGAGCAGTACTTC.

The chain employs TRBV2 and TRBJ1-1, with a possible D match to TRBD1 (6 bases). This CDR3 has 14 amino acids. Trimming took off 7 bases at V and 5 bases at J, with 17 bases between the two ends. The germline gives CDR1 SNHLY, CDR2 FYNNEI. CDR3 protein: CASNLQGFGTEAFF. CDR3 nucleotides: TGTGCCAGCAACCTACAGGGATTTGGGACTGAAGCTTTCTTT.

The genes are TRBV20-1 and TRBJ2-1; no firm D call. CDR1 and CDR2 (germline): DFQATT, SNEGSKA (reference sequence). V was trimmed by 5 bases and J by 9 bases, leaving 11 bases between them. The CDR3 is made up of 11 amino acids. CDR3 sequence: CSAEDQVEQFF. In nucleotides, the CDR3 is TGCAGTGCTGAGGACCAGGTTGAGCAGTTCTTC.

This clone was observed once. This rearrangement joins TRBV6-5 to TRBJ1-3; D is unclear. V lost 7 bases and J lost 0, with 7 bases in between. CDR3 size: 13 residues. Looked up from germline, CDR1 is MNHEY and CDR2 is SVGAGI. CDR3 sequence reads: CASKGASGNTIYF. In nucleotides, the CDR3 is TGTGCCAGCAAGGGAGCCTCTGGAAACACCATATATTTT.

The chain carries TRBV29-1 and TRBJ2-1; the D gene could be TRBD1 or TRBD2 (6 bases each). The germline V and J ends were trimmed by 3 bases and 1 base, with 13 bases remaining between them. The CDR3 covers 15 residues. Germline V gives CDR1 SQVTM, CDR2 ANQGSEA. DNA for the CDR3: TGCAGCGTTGAGATAAGGGGGAGGTCCTACAATGAGCAGTTCTTC. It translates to CSVEIRGRSYNEQFF.

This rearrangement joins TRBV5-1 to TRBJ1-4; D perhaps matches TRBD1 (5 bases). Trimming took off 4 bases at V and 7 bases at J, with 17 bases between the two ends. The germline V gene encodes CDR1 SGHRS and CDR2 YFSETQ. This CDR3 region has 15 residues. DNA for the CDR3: TGCGCCAGCAGCCCGGGGGGTACCGAAAGTGAAAAACTGTTTTTT. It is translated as CASSPGGTESEKLFF.

CDR3 in amino acids: CASIGTWSRDYGYTF. The DNA for the CDR3 is TGTGCCAGTATTGGGACATGGTCCCGAGACTATGGCTACACCTTC. This chain joins TRBV19 and TRBJ1-2; a possible D gene is TRBD1 (6 bases). This CDR3 is 15 amino acids long. Trimming removed 7 bases at V and 3 bases at J, with 18 bases between. Germline assignment: CDR1 LNHDA and CDR2 SQIVND (reference sequence).